A single sample gave rise to the 18 T cell receptor beta chains below, sequenced in a study of cytomegalovirus exposure and HLA in healthy donors. Primers: 60 Vbeta forward and 13 Jbeta reverse. Sequenced by immunoSEQ multiplex PCR; TCRdb stores in-frame clones only, minus some. The table records 150,000 to 200,000 clones, around 84% of them present only once. The specimen sequenced was PBMCs. The receptors here all came from a woman aged 50 to 60 in good health and CMV-seropositive.

The V call is TRBV7-9, the J call TRBJ2-3, with 15 bases aligning to TRBD2. CDR1 is SEHNR and CDR2 is FQNEAQ in the germline V gene (reference sequence). The CDR3 is made up of 18 amino acids. V lost 5 bases, J lost 2 bases, and 8 bases stayed unmatched. The CDR3 bases are TGTGCCAGCAGCCGACCGGGACTAGCGGGGGGAACCACAGATACGCAGTATTTT. As protein: CASSRPGLAGGTTDTQYF.

As regards this clone: This is likely a read error, given that the CDR3 carries no conserved phenylalanine or tryptophan at its end. No DNA is shown, since the ends of the CDR3 on it are uncertain; the CDR3 is the one TCRdb lists. The chain recombines TRBV6-1 with TRBJ2-3; the table's D gene call, TRBD1, was not cross checked with the DNA. The CDR3 extends over 14 residues, inclusive of both ends. Germline CDR1 is MNHNS and CDR2 is SASEGT. CDR3 residues: CASRPKARGWPYIL.

This clone was observed once. The V call is TRBV5-1, the J call TRBJ2-7; D perhaps matches TRBD2 (5 bases). The CDR3 consists of 15 residues. V shed 4 bases and J shed 3 bases, with 17 bases lying between them. From germline, CDR1 is SGHRS and CDR2 YFSETQ. Written as DNA, the CDR3 is TGCGCCAGCAGCCCGGCCGGACTCGTTTACTACGAGCAGTACTTC. This translates into CASSPAGLVYYEQYF.

The chain links TRBV5-6 to TRBJ2-3; 10 bases map to TRBD2. Germline V gene data show CDR1 as SGHDT and CDR2 as YYEEEE. The trim removed 1 base at V and 0 bases at J, leaving 5 bases unmatched. The CDR3 runs to 17 residues. CDR3 sequence reads: CASSLTSGAPSTDTQYF. In DNA, the CDR3 is TGTGCCAGCAGCTTGACTAGCGGGGCCCCTAGCACAGATACGCAGTATTTT.

The rearrangement joins TRBV30 to TRBJ1-2, with a possible D match to TRBD1 (6 bases). V was shortened by 6 bases and J by 8 bases, with 13 bases between the two germline ends. Germline CDR1 reads GTSNPN; CDR2 reads SVGIG (reference sequence). This CDR3 is 11 amino acids long. This CDR3 reads CACIQGFGYTF. The CDR3 DNA reads as TGTGCCTGTATACAGGGTTTCGGCTACACCTTC.

This chain uses TRBV7-3 with TRBJ2-3, with 9 positions matching TRBD1. The trim removed 3 bases at V and 2 bases at J, leaving 3 bases unmatched. Germline CDR1 is SGHTA and CDR2 is FQGTGA. This CDR3 comprises 15 residues. The CDR3 loop is CASSLGTGSTDTQYF. DNA of the CDR3: TGTGCCAGCAGCTTGGGGACAGGGTCCACAGATACGCAGTATTTT.

The chain has TRBV9 and TRBJ2-2; TRBD2 aligns across 7 bases. The germline gives CDR1 SGDLS, CDR2 YYNGEE. Trimming removed 6 bases from V and 2 bases from J; junction bases left unmatched: 10. The CDR3 is made up of 16 amino acids. The CDR3 DNA is TGTGCCAGCAAGGACGGCGGGGGTTTAAACACCGGGGAGCTGTTTTTT. Protein product: CASKDGGGLNTGELFF.

V usage is TRBV6-6 and J usage is TRBJ1-2, with 8 bases identical to TRBD1. CDR1 is MNHNY and CDR2 is SVGAGI in the germline V gene (reference sequence). The CDR3 is 13 residues long. V lost 3 bases, J lost 8 bases, and 5 bases stayed unmatched. This chain's CDR3 is CASSYRDRQGYTF. The CDR3 DNA reads TGTGCCAGCAGTTATAGGGACAGGCAGGGCTACACCTTC.

This clone has just one count. The identical CDR3 is also encoded by other nucleotide sequences in the sample. V and J are TRBV20-1 and TRBJ1-2; possibly TRBD1 for D (6 bases). Per the germline V gene, CDR1 is DFQATT and CDR2 is SNEGSKA (reference sequence). Trimming took off 6 bases at V and 6 bases at J, with 11 bases between the two ends. CDR3 length: 11 residues. CDR3 nucleotides: TGCAGTGCAACAGGGCTCAATGGCTACACCTTC. Residues: CSATGLNGYTF.

Turning to this clone: A read error may produce the germline difference seen at one junction end. Other DNA sequences in this sample translate to the same CDR3. This chain links TRBV4-1 with TRBJ1-2; perhaps TRBD1 as D (5 bases). This CDR3 is 16 amino acids long. CDR1 is MGHRA, CDR2 YSYEKL, per germline. Written as DNA, the CDR3 is TGCGCCAGTAGCCCGTTTGACAGCAACTCTAACTATGGCTACACCTTC. Protein sequence: CASSPFDSNSNYGYTF.

The rearrangement uses TRBV9 and TRBJ2-1; D might be TRBD2 (6 bases). Trimming pared 3 bases from V and 8 bases from J, leaving 15 bases between. The CDR3 is made up of 14 amino acids. Germline V gene lookup returns CDR1 SGDLS and CDR2 YYNGEE. In nucleotides, the CDR3 is TGTGCCAGCAGCGCCGGGTTGTCGGGGGATGAGCAGTTCTTC. Protein: CASSAGLSGDEQFF.

The chain carries TRBV5-1 and TRBJ2-1, with 12 bases lining up with TRBD2. CDR3 length: 15 residues. Losses at the gene ends were 0 bases for V and 12 bases for J; bases not matched to a gene: 7. Germline V gene sequence: CDR1 SGHRS, CDR2 YFSETQ. CDR3 in amino acids: CASSLAASGGGVQFF. Here the CDR3 DNA reads TGCGCCAGCAGCTTGGCCGCTAGCGGGGGGGGAGTGCAGTTCTTC.

This rearrangement joins TRBV7-9 to TRBJ1-1, with D tentatively TRBD1 (6 bases). The CDR3 is 13 residues long. The V end lost 1 base, the J end lost 6 bases, and 9 bases lay between the germline ends. CDR1 and CDR2 from the germline V gene are SEHNR and FQNEAQ (reference sequence). CDR3 sequence: CASSLDWGPEAFF. CDR3 bases: TGTGCCAGCAGCTTAGATTGGGGGCCTGAAGCTTTCTTT. The full variable domain, completed using reference TRBV7-9 and TRBJ1-1, is DTGVSQNPRHKITKRGQNVTFRCDPISEHNRLYWYRQTLGQGPEFLTYFQNEAQLEKSRLLSDRFSAERPKGSFSTLEIQRTEQGDSAMYLCASSLDWGPEAFFGQGTRLTVV.

The rearrangement links TRBV2 to TRBJ2-3, with 7 bases fitting TRBD1. V was pared by 4 bases and J by 2 bases, with 3 bases of the junction left unmatched. The CDR3 runs to 14 residues. Germline V lookup: CDR1 SNHLY, CDR2 FYNNEI. This CDR3 reads CASSAGTATDTQYF. For the CDR3, the DNA is TGTGCCAGCAGTGCTGGGACAGCCACAGATACGCAGTATTTT.

Here the CDR3 DNA reads TGTGCCAGCAGCTTAGGCAGGTCCCCCTACAATGAGCAGTTCTTC. The encoded protein is CASSLGRSPYNEQFF. The chain couples TRBV13 to TRBJ2-1; D call uncertain. CDR3 length equals 15 residues. CDR1 is PRHDT and CDR2 is FYEKMQ in the germline V gene (reference sequence). Deletions cut 0 bases from V and 2 bases from J, with 8 bases between.

A remark on this clone: One end of the junction fails to match germline, which may point to a read error. The same CDR3 is also encoded by other DNA sequences in this sample. The rearrangement uses TRBV7-9 and TRBJ1-2; no firm D call. Germline V gene lookup returns CDR1 SEHNR and CDR2 FQNEAQ (reference sequence). This CDR3 spans 12 amino acids. CDR3 amino acids: CSSSLGEDGYTF. In DNA, the CDR3 is TGTTCCAGCAGCTTAGGTGAGGATGGCTACACCTTC.

As DNA, the CDR3 is TGTGCCTGGAGTTATCCTCAGACAGAAGAGACCCAGTACTTC. Its translation is CAWSYPQTEETQYF. The chain recombines TRBV30 with TRBJ2-5; D possibly corresponds to TRBD1 (5 bases). Germline CDR1 reads GTSNPN; CDR2 reads SVGIG (reference sequence). Trimming cost V 2 bases and J 3 bases, with 13 bases left between them. The CDR3 extends over 14 amino acids.

This clone was detected a few times. CDR3 DNA sequence: TGTGCCAGCAGCTTAGCTGCAGGGGGTTACACTGAAGCTTTCTTT. Protein: CASSLAAGGYTEAFF. The rearrangement uses TRBV7-2 and TRBJ1-1; 7 bases fit TRBD1. The CDR3 sequence is 15 residues long. Unmatched junction bases numbered 4, after V lost 0 bases and J lost 3 bases. Germline V gives CDR1 SGHTA, CDR2 FQGNSA.